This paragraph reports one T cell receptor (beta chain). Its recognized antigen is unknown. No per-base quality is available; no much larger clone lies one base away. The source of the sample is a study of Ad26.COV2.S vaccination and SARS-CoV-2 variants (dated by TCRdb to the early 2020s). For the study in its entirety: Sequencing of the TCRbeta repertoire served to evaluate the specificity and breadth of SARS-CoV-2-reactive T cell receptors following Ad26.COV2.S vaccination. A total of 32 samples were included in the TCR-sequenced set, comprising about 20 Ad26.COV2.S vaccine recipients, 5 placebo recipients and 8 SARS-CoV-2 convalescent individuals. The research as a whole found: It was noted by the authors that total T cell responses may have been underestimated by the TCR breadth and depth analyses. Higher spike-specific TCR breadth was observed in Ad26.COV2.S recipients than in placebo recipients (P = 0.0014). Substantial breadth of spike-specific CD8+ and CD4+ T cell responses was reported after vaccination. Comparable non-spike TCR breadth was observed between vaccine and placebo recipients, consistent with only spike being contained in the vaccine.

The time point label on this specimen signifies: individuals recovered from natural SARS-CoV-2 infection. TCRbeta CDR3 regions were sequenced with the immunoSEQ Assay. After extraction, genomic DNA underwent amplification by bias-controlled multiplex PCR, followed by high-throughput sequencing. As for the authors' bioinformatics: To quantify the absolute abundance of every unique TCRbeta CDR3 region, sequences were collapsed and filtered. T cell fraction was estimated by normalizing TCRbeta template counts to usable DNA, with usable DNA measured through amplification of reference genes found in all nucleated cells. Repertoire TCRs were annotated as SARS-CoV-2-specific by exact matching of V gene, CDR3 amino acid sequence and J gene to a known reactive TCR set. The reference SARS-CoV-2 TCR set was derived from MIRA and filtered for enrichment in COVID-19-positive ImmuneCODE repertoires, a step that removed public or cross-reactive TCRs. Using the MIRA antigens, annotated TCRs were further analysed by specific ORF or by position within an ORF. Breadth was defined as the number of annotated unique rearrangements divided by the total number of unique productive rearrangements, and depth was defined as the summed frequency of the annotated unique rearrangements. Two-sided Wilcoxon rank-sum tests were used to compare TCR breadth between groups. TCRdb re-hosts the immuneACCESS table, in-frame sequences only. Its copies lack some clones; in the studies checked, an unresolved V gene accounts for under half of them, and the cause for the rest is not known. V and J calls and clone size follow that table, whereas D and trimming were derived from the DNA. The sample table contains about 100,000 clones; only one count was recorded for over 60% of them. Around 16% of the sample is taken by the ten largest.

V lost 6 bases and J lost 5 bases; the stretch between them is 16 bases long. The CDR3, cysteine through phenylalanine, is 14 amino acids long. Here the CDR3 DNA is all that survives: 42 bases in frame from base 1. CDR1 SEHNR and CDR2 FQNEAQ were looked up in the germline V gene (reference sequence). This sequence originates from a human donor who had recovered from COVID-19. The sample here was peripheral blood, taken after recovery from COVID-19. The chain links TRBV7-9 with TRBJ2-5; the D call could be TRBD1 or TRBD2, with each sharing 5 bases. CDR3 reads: CASRNDGGEETQYF. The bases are TGTGCCAGCAGGAACGATGGGGGAGAGGAGACCCAGTACTTC. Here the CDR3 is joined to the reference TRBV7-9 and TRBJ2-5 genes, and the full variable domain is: DTGVSQNPRHKITKRGQNVTFRCDPISEHNRLYWYRQTLGQGPEFLTYFQNEAQLEKSRLLSDRFSAERPKGSFSTLEIQRTEQGDSAMYLCASRNDGGEETQYFGPGTRLLVL.